Listed here are 32 T cell receptor beta chains from one sample, sequenced in a study of T cells expressing NK-cell markers. TCRdb reprocessed the 5' RACE reads, with one entry per CDR3 protein and no DNA. In total, the table holds a few hundred thousand distinct CDR3 sequences. The sequenced sample consisted of blood T cells: a sorted CD56 or NKG2C T cell subset, CD4+ or CD8+ T cells, or bulk PBMC T cells (not recorded which). The receptors originated from a man aged 18 to 29 in good health.

V gene TRBV2 combines with J gene TRBJ2-1; the D call from TCRdb, TRBD1, cannot be confirmed without DNA. The CDR3 sequence is 15 residues long. From germline, CDR1 is SNHLY and CDR2 FYNNEI. CDR3 sequence: CASSENRGVSNEQFF.

The chain is built from TRBV24-1 and TRBJ2-1; lacking DNA, the TRBD2 call made by TCRdb goes unchecked. The CDR3 has 13 residues. In germline, CDR1 is KGHDR, CDR2 SFDVKD. The CDR3 here is CATSELAGSEQFF.

The chain uses TRBV7-6 and TRBJ1-3; TCRdb outputs TRBD1, but without DNA this stays unchecked. Germline CDR1 is SGHVS and CDR2 is FNYEAQ. The CDR3 consists of 15 residues. CDR3 sequence: CASRPTGPSGNTIYF.

The J gene is TRBJ2-7, the V gene TRBV15. The CDR3 loop spans 15 amino acids. Looked up from germline, CDR1 is LNHNV and CDR2 is YYDKDF (reference sequence). CDR3 in amino acids: CATSRDRGISYEQYF.

The J gene is TRBJ2-3, the V gene TRBV5-1; without DNA, the TCRdb call of TRBD2 cannot be checked. Germline lookup yields CDR1 SGHRS and CDR2 YFSETQ. This CDR3 has 21 amino acids. The CDR3 loop reads CASSPLLRGLAGERLADTQYF.

CDR3 residues: CAWRGGLAGGGYIQYF. The V and J genes are TRBV30 and TRBJ2-4; TCRdb's D gene call, TRBD2, goes unchecked for lack of DNA. CDR1 and CDR2 (germline): GTSNPN, SVGIG (reference sequence). The CDR3 runs to 16 residues.

The chain employs TRBV7-2 and TRBJ2-1; TCRdb selects TRBD2, and the lack of DNA leaves this call unchecked. Germline V CDR1 and CDR2: SGHTA, FQGNSA. The CDR3 sequence is 13 residues long. CDR3 in amino acids: CASSLLAGNEQFF.

CDR3 sequence: CASSLASGRGYTF. The V gene is TRBV12-3 or TRBV12-4, the J gene TRBJ1-2; the D call of TRBD1 rests on TCRdb alone, since no DNA is present to check it. The CDR3 is made up of 13 amino acids.

This rearrangement joins TRBV12-3 or TRBV12-4 to TRBJ2-5; TCRdb reports TRBD1, a call that lacks DNA to check it against. The CDR3 sequence is 14 residues long. The CDR3 protein is CASSPGQGMETQYF.

CDR3 sequence reads: CASSLEWDRANIQYF. The chain couples TRBV7-9 to TRBJ2-4; TCRdb outputs TRBD1, but without DNA this stays unchecked. Looked up from germline, CDR1 is SEHNR and CDR2 is FQNEAQ (reference sequence). The CDR3 is 15 amino acids.

The gene calls are TRBV12-3 or TRBV12-4 and TRBJ2-1; lacking DNA, the TRBD2 call made by TCRdb goes unchecked. The CDR3 consists of 18 residues. The CDR3 here is CASSPPGLAGRYYNEQFF.

The chain employs TRBV25-1 and TRBJ2-5; TCRdb picks TRBD1, but there is no DNA to check that call. The CDR3 loop spans 12 amino acids. The germline gives CDR1 MGHDK, CDR2 SYGVNS. CDR3 in amino acids: CASSARIGAQYF.

The V gene is TRBV5-1, the J gene TRBJ2-2; TCRdb designates TRBD1, a call that cannot be tested without DNA. Germline CDR1 is SGHRS and CDR2 is YFSETQ. This CDR3 region has 15 residues. The CDR3 sequence: CASSLVQGDTGELFF. The full variable domain, with the rest looked up from reference TRBV5-1 and TRBJ2-2, is KAGVTQTPRYLIKTRGQQVTLSCSPISGHRSVSWYQQTPGQGLQFLFEYFSETQRNKGNFPGRFSGRQFSNSRSEMNVSTLELGDSALYLCASSLVQGDTGELFFGEGSRLTVL.

J is TRBJ2-3 and V is TRBV2; the TRBD2 assignment by TCRdb is unverifiable without DNA. Germline CDR1 reads SNHLY; CDR2 reads FYNNEI. The CDR3 totals 13 residues. The CDR3 protein is CASSQTSGDTQYF.

The chain carries TRBV29-1 and TRBJ2-1; TCRdb outputs TRBD2, but without DNA this stays unchecked. CDR1 is SQVTM and CDR2 is ANQGSEA in the germline V gene. The CDR3 loop spans 15 amino acids. The CDR3 region is CSVKARLAGDNEQFF.

The CDR3 sequence: CSASVVQSPYEQYF. J is TRBJ2-7 and V is TRBV20-1. Germline values: CDR1 DFQATT, CDR2 SNEGSKA (reference sequence). CDR3 length equals 14 residues.

V gene TRBV7-2 combines with J gene TRBJ2-7. CDR3 size: 14 residues. The germline V gene encodes CDR1 SGHTA and CDR2 FQGNSA. The CDR3 is CASSFPDLPYEQYF.

This chain connects TRBV5-1 to TRBJ2-3; TCRdb picks TRBD1, but there is no DNA to check that call. Germline loops: CDR1 SGHRS, CDR2 YFSETQ. The CDR3 extends over 16 amino acids. The CDR3 reads CASSDEVAGSTDTQYF.

The chain combines TRBV15 with TRBJ2-7; with no DNA, the TCRdb D assignment of TRBD2 cannot be verified. The CDR3 spans 15 residues. Germline-derived CDR1 and CDR2 are LNHNV and YYDKDF (reference sequence). This chain's CDR3 is CATNTLAGEGNEQYF. Full variable domain (missing parts from reference TRBV15 and TRBJ2-7): DAMVIQNPRYQVTQFGKPVTLSCSQTLNHNVMYWYQQKSSQAPKLLFHYYDKDFNNEADTPDNFQSRRPNTSFCFLDIRSPGLGDTAMYLCATNTLAGEGNEQYFGPGTRLTVT.

This chain joins TRBV29-1 and TRBJ2-5; without DNA, the TCRdb call of TRBD2 cannot be checked. Germline V CDR1 and CDR2: SQVTM, ANQGSEA. CDR3 size: 13 residues. The CDR3 here is CSSGTSGRETQYF.

This chain uses TRBV20-1 with TRBJ2-2. The germline V gene has CDR1 DFQATT and CDR2 SNEGSKA (reference sequence). This CDR3 is 16 amino acids long. The CDR3 is CSARPLTPANTGELFF.

The J gene is TRBJ2-1, the V gene TRBV9; TCRdb's D call, TRBD1, is unchecked because there is no DNA. Germline assignment: CDR1 SGDLS and CDR2 YYNGEE. The CDR3 contains 15 residues. The chain's CDR3 is CASSVGVDRDNEQFF.

The rearrangement joins TRBV20-1 to TRBJ2-5; TCRdb returns TRBD2, unconfirmable since there is no DNA. There are 16 residues in the CDR3. Germline-derived CDR1 and CDR2 are DFQATT and SNEGSKA (reference sequence). The CDR3 protein is CSARGLAGGRRGTQYF.

V is TRBV20-1 and J is TRBJ2-3; TCRdb's D gene call, TRBD1, goes unchecked for lack of DNA. Germline V CDR1 and CDR2: DFQATT, SNEGSKA (reference sequence). The length of the CDR3 is 14 residues. The CDR3 protein is CSARRGEGTDTQYF.

The chain links TRBV14 to TRBJ2-7. The CDR3 is 13 residues long. Germline V gives CDR1 SGHDN, CDR2 FVKESK. The CDR3 here is CASSPPDDYEQYF.

This CDR3 reads CASSVSPLAGGGEQFF. The V gene is TRBV5-1, the J gene TRBJ2-1; TCRdb names TRBD2, which stays unverified in the absence of DNA. There are 16 residues in the CDR3. Germline CDR1 SGHRS, CDR2 YFSETQ.

The chain employs TRBV27 and TRBJ2-5. Germline lookup yields CDR1 MNHEY and CDR2 SMNVEV (reference sequence). CDR3 length: 13 residues. The CDR3 here is CASSLQGTKTQYF.

The rearrangement links TRBV6-1 to TRBJ2-7; TCRdb lists TRBD1, though no DNA is available to test this call. Germline-derived CDR1 and CDR2 are MNHNS and SASEGT. This CDR3 contains 14 residues. CDR3 in amino acids: CATGGGADSYEQYF.

The V and J genes are TRBV11-1 and TRBJ2-3; TCRdb's D gene call, TRBD2, goes unchecked for lack of DNA. The CDR3 runs 19 residues. Germline CDR1 SGHAT, CDR2 FQDESV (reference sequence). The chain's CDR3 is CASSLVITGTSEGTDTQYF. The variable domain in full, completed from reference TRBV11-1 and TRBJ2-3, reads EAEVAQSPRYKITEKSQAVAFWCDPISGHATLYWYRQILGQGPELLVQFQDESVVDDSQLPKDRFSAERLKGVDSTLKIQPAELGDSAMYLCASSLVITGTSEGTDTQYFGPGTRLTVL.

This sequence joins TRBV6-5 and TRBJ2-1; TCRdb designates TRBD1, a call that cannot be tested without DNA. CDR1 is MNHEY, CDR2 SVGAGI, per germline. The CDR3 is 16 residues long. CDR3 loop: CASTRGPLSSYNEQFF.

The chain has TRBV20-1 and TRBJ2-7; TCRdb selects TRBD2, and the lack of DNA leaves this call unchecked. The CDR3 runs to 14 residues. CDR1 and CDR2 (germline): DFQATT, SNEGSKA (reference sequence). The CDR3 here is CSAIQMREGYEQYF.

V gene TRBV29-1 combines with J gene TRBJ2-1; the D call of TRBD1 rests on TCRdb alone, since no DNA is present to check it. Germline CDR1 and CDR2: SQVTM and ANQGSEA. The CDR3 loop spans 15 amino acids. The CDR3 sequence is CSVDGGQVSGLEQFF.